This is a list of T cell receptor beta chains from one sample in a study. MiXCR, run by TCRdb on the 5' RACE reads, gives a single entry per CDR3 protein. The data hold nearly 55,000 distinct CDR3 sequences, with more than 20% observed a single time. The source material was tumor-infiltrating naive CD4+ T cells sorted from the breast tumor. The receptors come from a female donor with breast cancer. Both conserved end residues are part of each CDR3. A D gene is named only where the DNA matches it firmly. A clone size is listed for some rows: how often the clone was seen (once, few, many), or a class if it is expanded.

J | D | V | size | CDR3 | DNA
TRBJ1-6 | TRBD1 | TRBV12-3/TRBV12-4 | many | CASSYGRGGSPLHF | TGTGCCAGCAGTTACGGCAGGGGGGGATCACCCCTCCACTTT
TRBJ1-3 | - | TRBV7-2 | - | CASSFTLSGNTIYF | TGTGCCAGCAGCTTCACCCTCTCTGGAAACACCATATATTTT
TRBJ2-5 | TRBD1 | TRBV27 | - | CASQRQGARGTQYF | TGTGCCAGCCAGAGACAGGGGGCGCGGGGGACCCAGTACTTC
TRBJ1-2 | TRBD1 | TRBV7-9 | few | CASSPGQDRAGYTF | TGTGCCAGCAGCCCTGGACAGGATCGGGCTGGCTACACCTTC
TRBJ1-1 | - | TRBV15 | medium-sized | CATSRQGTEAFF | TGTGCCACCAGCAGACAGGGCACTGAAGCTTTCTTT
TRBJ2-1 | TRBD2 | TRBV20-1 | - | CSAWESGGSSYNEQFF | TGCAGTGCTTGGGAGAGTGGCGGGAGCTCCTACAATGAGCAGTTCTTC
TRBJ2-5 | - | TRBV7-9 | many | CASSLGVETQYF | TGTGCCAGCAGCTTAGGTGTGGAGACCCAGTACTTC
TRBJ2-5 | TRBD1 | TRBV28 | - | CASSTTQGVETQYF | TGTGCCAGCAGCACTACACAGGGGGTGGAGACCCAGTACTTC
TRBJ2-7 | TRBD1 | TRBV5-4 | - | CASSAGTGNSYEQYF | TGTGCCAGCAGCGCCGGGACAGGGAACTCCTACGAGCAGTACTTC
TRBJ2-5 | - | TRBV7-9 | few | CASSPGYSRETQYF | TGTGCCAGCAGCCCCGGCTACTCCCGGGAGACCCAGTACTTC
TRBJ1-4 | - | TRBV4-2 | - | CVSSQHHQDEKLFF | TGTGTCAGCAGCCAGCATCACCAGGATGAAAAACTGTTTTTT
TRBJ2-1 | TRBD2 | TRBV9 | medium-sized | CASSVGPAGVRNEQFF | TGTGCCAGCAGCGTAGGCCCAGCGGGAGTACGAAATGAGCAGTTCTTC
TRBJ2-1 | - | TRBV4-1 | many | CASSPYMGRNNEQFF | TGCGCCAGCAGCCCTTATATGGGCCGTAACAATGAGCAGTTCTTC
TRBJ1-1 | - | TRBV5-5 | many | CASSFVGNTEAFF | TGTGCCAGCAGCTTTGTTGGGAACACTGAAGCTTTCTTT
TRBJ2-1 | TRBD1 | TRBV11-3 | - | CASSFRQGNEQFF | TGTGCCAGCAGCTTCCGACAGGGCAATGAGCAGTTCTTC
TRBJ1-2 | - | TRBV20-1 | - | CSASNRGILIGYTF | TGCAGTGCTAGCAATCGGGGCATCTTAATTGGCTACACCTTC
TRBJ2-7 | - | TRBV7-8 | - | CASSLAGRVWEQYF | TGTGCCAGCAGCTTAGCGGGCAGGGTATGGGAGCAGTACTTC
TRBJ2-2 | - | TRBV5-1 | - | CASSLGVLSRELFF | TGCGCCAGCAGCCTCGGGGTCCTCTCGAGGGAGCTGTTTTTT
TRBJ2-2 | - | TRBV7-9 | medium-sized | CASSLSRLNTGELFF | TGTGCCAGCAGCTTATCCAGGTTAAACACCGGGGAGCTGTTTTTT
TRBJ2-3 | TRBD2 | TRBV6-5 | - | CASLGGGDTQYF | TGTGCCAGCTTGGGGGGGGGAGATACGCAGTATTTT
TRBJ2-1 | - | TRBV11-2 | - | CASSLGLQGEQLF | TGTGCCAGCAGCTTGGGATTACAAGGTGAGCAGCTCTTC
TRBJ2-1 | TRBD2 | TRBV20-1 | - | CSARGLAGANNEQFF | TGCAGTGCTAGGGGACTAGCGGGAGCTAACAATGAGCAGTTCTTC
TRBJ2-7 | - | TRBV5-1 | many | CASRPQAGTPYEQYF | TGCGCCAGCAGGCCCCAGGCGGGAACTCCCTACGAGCAGTACTTC
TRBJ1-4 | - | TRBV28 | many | CASSYSGEKLFF | TGTGCCAGCAGTTATTCGGGGGAAAAACTGTTTTTT
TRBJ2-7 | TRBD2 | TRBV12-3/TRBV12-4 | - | CASGTGGEQYF | TGTGCCAGCGGCACGGGGGGCGAGCAGTACTTC
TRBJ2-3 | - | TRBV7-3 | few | CASSPPDRSDTQYF | TGTGCCAGCAGCCCTCCGGACAGATCAGATACGCAGTATTTT
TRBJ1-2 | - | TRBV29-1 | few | CSVDERNYGYTF | TGCAGCGTTGATGAGCGAAACTATGGCTACACCTTC
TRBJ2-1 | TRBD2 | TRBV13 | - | CASSLEGLAGGFRDEQFF | TGTGCCAGCAGCTTAGAGGGACTAGCGGGAGGCTTTAGGGATGAGCAGTTCTTC
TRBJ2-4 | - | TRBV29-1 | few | CSVLQKAKNIQYF | TGCAGCGTTCTTCAAAAAGCCAAAAACATTCAGTACTTC
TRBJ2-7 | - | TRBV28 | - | CASSTSQQGPADEQYF | TGTGCCAGCAGCACTAGTCAACAGGGACCAGCAGACGAGCAGTACTTC
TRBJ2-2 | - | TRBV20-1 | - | CSARARTGNTGELFF | TGCAGTGCTAGAGCAAGGACCGGGAACACCGGGGAGCTGTTTTTT
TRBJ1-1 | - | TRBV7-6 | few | CASSQTGNTEAFF | TGTGCCAGCAGCCAGACAGGGAACACTGAAGCTTTCTTT
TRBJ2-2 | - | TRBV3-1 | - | CASSHTDTGTGELFF | TGTGCCAGCAGCCACACGGACACGGGTACCGGGGAGCTGTTTTTT
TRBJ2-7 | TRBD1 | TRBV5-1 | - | CASSPSQGVGNEQYF | TGCGCCAGCAGCCCGTCCCAGGGGGTGGGTAACGAGCAGTACTTC
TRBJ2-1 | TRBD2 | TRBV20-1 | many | CSARDTSGRYNEQFF | TGCAGTGCTAGAGATACTAGCGGGAGATACAATGAGCAGTTCTTC
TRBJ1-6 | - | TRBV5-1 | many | CASRTGDSPLHF | TGCGCCAGCAGGACCGGGGATTCACCCCTCCACTTT
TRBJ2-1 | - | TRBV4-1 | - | CASSHARVTADSSYNEQFF | TGCGCCAGCAGCCACGCGCGAGTGACAGCGGATAGCTCCTACAATGAGCAGTTCTTC
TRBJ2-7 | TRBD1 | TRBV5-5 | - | CASSLGQGRAYEQYF | TGTGCCAGCAGCCTCGGACAGGGTAGGGCCTACGAGCAGTACTTC
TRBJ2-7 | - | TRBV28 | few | CASSRFQGTYEQYF | TGTGCCAGCAGCCGATTCCAAGGGACCTACGAGCAGTACTTC
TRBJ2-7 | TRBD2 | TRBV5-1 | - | CASSFGGGDEQYF | TGCGCCAGCAGCTTCGGGGGGGGCGACGAGCAGTACTTC
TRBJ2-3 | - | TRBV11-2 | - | CASSPADTQYF | TGTGCCAGCAGCCCCGCTGATACGCAGTATTTT
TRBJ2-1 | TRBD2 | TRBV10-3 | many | CAISEGLAGGDEQFF | TGTGCCATCAGTGAAGGCCTAGCGGGAGGGGATGAGCAGTTCTTC
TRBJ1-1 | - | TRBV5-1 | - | CASSSEIRNTEAFF | TGCGCCAGCAGCTCCGAGATACGAAACACTGAAGCTTTCTTT
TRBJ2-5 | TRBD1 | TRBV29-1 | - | CSVERTGKETQYF | TGCAGCGTAGAAAGGACAGGGAAAGAGACCCAGTACTTC
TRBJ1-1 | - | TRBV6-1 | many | CASSGTVNTEAFF | TGTGCCAGCAGTGGGACGGTGAACACTGAAGCTTTCTTT
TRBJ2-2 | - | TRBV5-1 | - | CASSAVQGPGELFF | TGCGCCAGCAGCGCAGTCCAGGGACCCGGGGAGCTGTTTTTT
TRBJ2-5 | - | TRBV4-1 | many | CASSRLGGETQYF | TGCGCCAGCAGCCGACTGGGCGGGGAGACCCAGTACTTC
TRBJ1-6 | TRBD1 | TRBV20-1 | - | CSAGDSMNSPLHF | TGCAGTGCTGGGGACAGCATGAATTCACCCCTCCACTTT